This T cell receptor (beta chain) was profiled in a study of OX40 agonist ivuxolimab in advanced cancers. The wider study: The drug used for patients, ivuxolimab, was an agonistic anti-OX40 (CD134) antibody. Every patient in dose escalation had hepatocellular carcinoma, melanoma, renal cell or head and neck cancer. Three patients, one with hepatocellular carcinoma and two with cutaneous melanoma, responded partially. Study-wide results and caveats: Circulating CD4+ and CD8+ T cells showed clonal expansion by week 6 at 0.1 to 3.0 mg/kg.

In the case of this clone: What it recognizes is unknown.

The V and J ends lost 3 bases and 7 bases, in that order; junction bases with no gene match: 7. The CDR3 covers 15 residues. The germline V gene has CDR1 KGHSH and CDR2 LQKENI. The assay was immunoSEQ multiplex PCR, and TCRdb's table has in-frame clones only and misses some. The sample holds tens of thousands of clones; over 75% are singletons and the top ten take approximately 0.68%. Here the sequenced sample was CD4+ or CD8+ T cells sorted from blood, taken in a trial of the OX40 agonist ivuxolimab. V usage is TRBV18 and J usage is TRBJ2-7; 12 nucleotides line up with TRBD2. This TCR was sampled from an adult with an advanced solid tumor such as melanoma, head and neck, liver or kidney cancer. CDR3 residues: CASSPGLAGSKEQYF. DNA of the CDR3: TGTGCCAGCTCACCCGGACTAGCGGGGTCTAAGGAGCAGTACTTC.